The 9 T cell receptor beta chains below come from one sample, sequenced in a study of cytomegalovirus exposure and HLA in healthy donors. This PCR relied on a set of 60 Vbeta primers and 13 Jbeta primers. Generated by immunoSEQ multiplex PCR, the TCRdb table keeps only in-frame clones and is missing some. The sample includes 69,000 or so clones, 74% seen only once; the top ten take 11%. The sample comprised PBMCs. These receptors were taken from a woman between 55 and 75 years old in good health and CMV-seropositive.

The V and J genes are TRBV7-9 and TRBJ1-6, with D tentatively TRBD1 (6 bases). Germline V lookup: CDR1 SEHNR, CDR2 FQNEAQ (reference sequence). The CDR3 is made up of 14 amino acids. Trimming stripped 3 bases from V and 10 bases from J, with 13 bases between. In nucleotides, the CDR3 is TGTGCCAGCAGCTTCACAGGGTCGGAATCACCCCTCCACTTT. Encoded protein: CASSFTGSESPLHF.

A word on this clone: The CDR3 does not close with the conserved phenylalanine or tryptophan, likely indicating a read error. This chain links TRBV10-3 with TRBJ1-5, with D uncertain. Germline CDR1 is ENHRY and CDR2 is SYGVKD. There are 13 residues in the CDR3. V dropped 10 bases and J dropped 0 bases, with 10 bases sitting between them. The CDR3 spells CATTPDSNQPQHV. As DNA, the CDR3 is TGTGCCACCACCCCGGATAGCAATCAGCCCCAGCATGTT.

The rearrangement links TRBV30 to TRBJ1-1; 9 bases fit TRBD1. Germline CDR1 GTSNPN, CDR2 SVGIG (reference sequence). V shed 3 bases, J shed 4 bases, and the junction held 6 bases outside the gene matches. The CDR3 covers 14 residues. CDR3 sequence: CAWSTGTGSTEAFF. DNA for the CDR3: TGTGCCTGGAGCACAGGGACAGGGAGCACTGAAGCTTTCTTT.

The chain combines TRBV2 with TRBJ1-5, with 8 bases fitting TRBD1. V gave up 5 bases and J gave up 3 bases; unmatched junction bases: 6. CDR3 length: 15 residues. CDR1 and CDR2 (germline): SNHLY, FYNNEI. The CDR3 protein is CASSRQGTHNQPQHF. The CDR3 nucleotides are TGTGCCAGCAGTAGACAGGGGACTCACAATCAGCCCCAGCATTTT.

V gene TRBV19 combines with J gene TRBJ1-5; 7 bases map to TRBD1. The CDR3 is 16 residues long. The ends lost 4 bases at V and 5 bases at J; junction bases unmatched: 11. Germline-derived CDR1 and CDR2 are LNHDA and SQIVND (reference sequence). The CDR3 DNA reads TGTGCCAGTAGTAGCATCGGGACAGCATTTTATCAGCCCCAGCATTTT. As protein: CASSSIGTAFYQPQHF.

This clone was counted a few times. It is likely a read error, because the conserved phenylalanine at the end of the CDR3 is missing. The chain is built from TRBV30 and TRBJ2-3; 11 nucleotides align to TRBD2. Germline V lookup: CDR1 GTSNPN, CDR2 SVGIG (reference sequence). J lost 4 bases, V lost 2 bases, and 5 bases had no gene match. The CDR3 consists of 15 residues. CDR3 region: CAWSLLAGGPDTQYV. CDR3 DNA sequence: TGTGCCTGGAGTCTCCTAGCGGGGGGCCCAGATACGCAGTATGTT.

The chain employs TRBV27 and TRBJ1-1; D gene unclear. The length of the CDR3 is 14 residues. V was shortened by 5 bases and J by 4 bases, with 14 bases between the two germline ends. Germline CDR1 reads MNHEY; CDR2 reads SMNVEV (reference sequence). CDR3: CASSGSWSVTEAFF. CDR3 sequence (DNA): TGTGCCAGCAGTGGCTCGTGGTCCGTCACTGAAGCTTTCTTT.

The chain recombines TRBV19 with TRBJ2-5; TRBD2 matches 8 bases. J was trimmed by 5 bases and V by 5 bases; bases with no gene match: 4. Germline assignment: CDR1 LNHDA and CDR2 SQIVND (reference sequence). The length of the CDR3 is 13 residues. The CDR3 loop reads CASSPQRGETQYF. DNA of the CDR3: TGTGCCAGTAGTCCCCAGCGGGGGGAGACCCAGTACTTC.

The chain employs TRBV9 and TRBJ2-3; D may be TRBD2 (5 bases). The CDR3 consists of 14 residues. CDR1 and CDR2 from the germline V gene are SGDLS and YYNGEE. Trimming took off 0 bases at V and 4 bases at J, with 9 bases between the two ends. The CDR3 bases are TGTGCCAGCAGCGTAGACCAGAGGGCAGATACGCAGTATTTT. Its protein product is CASSVDQRADTQYF.